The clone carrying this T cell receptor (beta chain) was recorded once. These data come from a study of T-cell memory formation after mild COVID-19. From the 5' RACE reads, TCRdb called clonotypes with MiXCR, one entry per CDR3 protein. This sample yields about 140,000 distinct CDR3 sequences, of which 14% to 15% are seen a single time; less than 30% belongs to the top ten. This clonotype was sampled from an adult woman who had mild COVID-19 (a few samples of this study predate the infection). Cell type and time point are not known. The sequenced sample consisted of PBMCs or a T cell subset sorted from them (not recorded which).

This CDR3 reads CASSLYQAGPSYEQYF. The CDR3 DNA sequence: TGTGCCAGCAGCTTATATCAAGCGGGGCCCTCCTACGAGCAGTACTTC. The genes are TRBV7-2 and TRBJ2-7; 7 positions match TRBD2. From germline, CDR1 is SGHTA and CDR2 FQGNSA. Trimming at V came to 2 bases and at J to 0 bases, leaving 7 bases not matched to a gene. This CDR3 contains 16 residues.